These T cell receptor beta chains were read from a single sample in a study of shared clonotypes between healthy human individuals. The method was immunoSEQ multiplex PCR; TCRdb's version includes in-frame clones alone and lacks a portion of them. The sample lists 2 million to 2.5 million clones; approximately 94% were seen once. Sequencing was done on a sample of naive CD8+ T cells sorted from blood. The receptors were gathered from a man younger than 35 in good health. Both conserved end residues are part of each CDR3. A D gene is named only where the DNA matches it firmly. Size values are once, few and many counts, or a class for expanded clones, and some rows have none.

size	D	V	J	CDR3	DNA
.	TRBD1	TRBV6-5	TRBJ2-5	CASSYSPGGWETQYF	TGTGCCAGCAGTTACTCGCCAGGGGGCTGGGAGACCCAGTACTTC
.	TRBD2	TRBV4-1	TRBJ2-1	CASSQESGLVYNEQFF	TGCGCCAGCAGCCAAGAATCAGGACTAGTCTACAATGAGCAGTTCTTC
.	.	TRBV6-5	TRBJ2-7	CASSSSPGGYEQYF	TGTGCCAGCAGTTCCTCACCCGGGGGCTACGAGCAGTACTTC
once	.	TRBV9	TRBJ1-4	CASSEGGRAEKLFF	TGTGCCAGCAGCGAGGGAGGGAGGGCAGAAAAACTGTTTTTT
.	TRBD1	TRBV27	TRBJ2-7	CASSPNDRVYEQYF	TGTGCCAGCAGTCCAAACGACAGGGTCTACGAGCAGTACTTC
.	.	TRBV5-6	TRBJ1-1	CASSLSPGTEAFF	TGTGCCAGCAGCTTGTCCCCGGGCACTGAAGCTTTCTTT
once	.	TRBV2	TRBJ2-7	CASSEGRGARGYEQYF	TGTGCCAGCAGTGAGGGCAGGGGGGCCCGCGGGTACGAGCAGTACTTC
.	TRBD1	TRBV13	TRBJ2-7	CASSPPGQGPGEQYF	TGTGCCAGCAGCCCTCCGGGACAGGGACCGGGTGAGCAGTACTTC
.	.	TRBV6-1	TRBJ2-1	CASSAPKGGLDEQFF	TGTGCCAGCAGTGCCCCGAAGGGGGGTTTGGATGAGCAGTTCTTC
once	.	TRBV29-1	TRBJ1-2	CSVSWANYGYTF	TGCAGCGTGTCCTGGGCTAACTATGGCTACACCTTC
.	.	TRBV9	TRBJ1-6	CASSPGAEVGRNSPLHF	TGTGCCAGCAGCCCCGGAGCAGAGGTCGGACGGAATTCACCCCTCCACTTT
.	.	TRBV5-6	TRBJ2-5	CASSLETSMGETQYF	TGTGCCAGCAGCTTGGAGACATCCATGGGAGAGACCCAGTACTTC
.	.	TRBV7-9	TRBJ1-3	CASSGRGSGNTIYF	TGTGCCAGCAGCGGCAGGGGCTCTGGAAACACCATATATTTT
once	.	TRBV28	TRBJ2-4	CASSSPDSVAKNIQYF	TGTGCCAGCAGTTCCCCGGACAGCGTAGCCAAAAACATTCAGTACTTC
.	.	TRBV4-1	TRBJ2-5	CASSQDRETQYF	TGCGCCAGCAGCCAAGATAGAGAGACCCAGTACTTC
.	TRBD2	TRBV27	TRBJ2-3	CASSLSTLQRGETDTQYF	TGTGCCAGCAGTTTATCGACCCTCCAGCGGGGGGAGACAGATACGCAGTATTTT
.	TRBD1	TRBV5-6	TRBJ1-6	CASSTTGSSPLHF	TGTGCCAGCAGCACGACAGGGAGTTCACCCCTCCACTTT
once	.	TRBV5-1	TRBJ2-7	CASSLTGKSYEQYF	TGCGCCAGCAGCTTGACGGGTAAATCCTACGAGCAGTACTTC